This entry describes one T cell receptor (beta chain). Here immunoSEQ multiplex PCR was the method, and the copy in TCRdb shows in-frame clones only, minus some. The table includes approximately 60,000 clones, 93% detected once. This sample was included in a study of cytomegalovirus exposure and HLA in healthy donors. Trimming took 3 bases from V and 3 from J; bases not matched to a gene: 0. The CDR3 spans 13 residues. Per germline, CDR1 LNHDA and CDR2 SQIVND (reference sequence). The TCR was taken from a woman younger than 30 in good health and CMV-seronegative. What was sequenced was PBMCs. V usage is TRBV19 and J usage is TRBJ2-7; 9 nucleotides agree with TRBD1. The CDR3 reads CASSMGQGYEQYF. For the CDR3, the DNA is TGTGCCAGTAGTATGGGACAGGGCTACGAGCAGTACTTC.